This T cell receptor (beta chain) stems from a study of blood T cell repertoires in COVID-19 (dated by TCRdb to 2019 to 2021). At the level of the whole study: Collaborator samples came from the United States, Italy and Spain and covered acute and convalescent phases of COVID-19. The prospective study material was composed of cDNA or gDNA derived from T cells, B-cell-depleted T cells, or PBMCs. The dataset comprised deeply sampled blood TCRbeta repertoires from subjects exposed to, actively infected with, or recovered from COVID-19. The repertoires were released in a freely available public database intended as a resource for research on the immune response to SARS-CoV-2. The samples were drawn from the first 160 participants of the ongoing ImmuneRACE study and from 1,254 subjects provided by 6 global collaborators. Nearly every sample came with metadata listing a de-identified subject ID, COVID-19 status, age in years and sex. Where HLA class I and class II types were available, the types were taken from metadata supplied by the sample provider, not from assay-based typing. Overall study results and their limits: How much clinical and demographic metadata was included differed by source and by participant, and the metadata was provided uncurated.

V is trimmed back by 2 bases and J by 6 bases, and the junction contains 4 bases that no gene match accounts for. From the cysteine up to the phenylalanine, the CDR3 has a length of 15 residues. Of all the DNA, just the CDR3 is kept, 45 bases in frame from base 1. Based on the germline V gene (reference sequence), the CDR1 and CDR2 sequences are LGHDT and YNNKEL. Participants in the prospective study were aged about 18 to 95 years, lived in over 20 United States geographic areas, and enrolled through a virtual design. To assign participants to cohorts, the prospective study relied on clinical history that participants themselves reported in a screening survey and a study questionnaire. Recovered participants in ImmuneRACE Cohort 3 were defined as having two consecutive negative NP/OP PCR tests, clearance from a healthcare professional, or resolution of symptoms. Each participant in the prospective study had whole blood, serum and a nasopharyngeal or oropharyngeal swab collected by mobile phlebotomists. Prospective study participants could optionally give additional blood draws and questionnaires over a 2-month period. Prospective study blood samples were shipped either frozen or at room temperature before DNA extraction.

The immunoSEQ Assay, a bias-controlled multiplex PCR, was used to amplify TCRbeta CDR3 regions from genomic DNA. In the source study's methods: Nucleated cell counts per sample were estimated from amplification of reference gene primers within the assay. To quantify the absolute abundance of each unique TCRbeta CDR3 rearrangement, sequence reads were collapsed and filtered. For each sample, productive Simpson clonality was calculated by taking the square root of Simpson's diversity index across productive rearrangements. Entries here come from immuneACCESS through TCRdb and include only in-frame sequences with V and J called. Some clones fail to appear in such tables; in the studies checked, an unresolved V gene covers under half of the shortfall, and the cause of the remainder is unknown. That table is the source of V, J and clone size, and D and trimming were worked out from the DNA. This sample has about 320,000 clones in its table, and around nine tenths of those were observed once. Together, the top ten hold around 4.8% of the sample.

This clone came up once. The clone's antigen remains unknown. One base away there is no much larger clone; base qualities are not given. The chain uses TRBV3-1 (or the pseudogene TRBV3-2) and TRBJ2-7; the central 13 bases match TRBD2. The receptor was derived from a man aged 60-69 years who had recovered from COVID-19. The source material was PBMCs or T cells enriched from blood (not recorded which). The CDR3 reads CASSQWTSGSLEQYF. Here is the DNA: TGTGCCAGCAGCCAATGGACTAGCGGGAGTCTCGAGCAGTACTTC.